These 9 T cell receptor beta chains share one sample of origin, sequenced in a study of monozygotic twins with inflammatory bowel disease. TCRdb reprocessed the 5' RACE reads and keeps a single row for each CDR3 protein, giving no DNA. The sample includes around 190,000 distinct CDR3 sequences. Sequences were obtained from blood. The receptors were gathered from a human donor with ulcerative colitis or Crohn's disease, or a healthy co-twin of an affected twin (not recorded which).

The chain uses TRBV6-5 and TRBJ2-7; TCRdb calls TRBD1, which cannot be checked without DNA. CDR1 is MNHEY, CDR2 SVGAGI, per germline. CDR3 size: 13 residues. Here the CDR3 reads CASSFGTDYEQYF.

The chain combines TRBV3-1 with TRBJ1-1; TCRdb calls TRBD1, which cannot be checked without DNA. The CDR3 has 12 residues. Germline CDR1 LGHDT, CDR2 YNNKEL (reference sequence). CDR3 sequence: CASSQAGRVAFF.

The J gene is TRBJ1-5, the V gene TRBV12-3 or TRBV12-4; absent DNA, TCRdb's TRBD1 call cannot be checked. The CDR3 length is 15 residues. CDR3 residues: CASSGVRGPNQPQHF.

The genes are TRBV20-1 and TRBJ2-1; the D call from TCRdb, TRBD1, cannot be confirmed without DNA. The CDR3 is 17 residues long. Germline assignment: CDR1 DFQATT and CDR2 SNEGSKA (reference sequence). Here the CDR3 reads CSARPGGQGARRSEQFF.

The chain combines TRBV5-1 with TRBJ1-2; TCRdb selects TRBD1, and the lack of DNA leaves this call unchecked. The CDR3 sequence is 13 residues long. The germline CDR1 and CDR2 sequences are SGHRS and YFSETQ. CDR3 loop: CASSLEDSYGYTF.

The J gene is TRBJ2-5, the V gene TRBV7-9; the TCRdb call, TRBD1, lacks DNA for checking. Germline CDR1 reads SEHNR; CDR2 reads FQNEAQ (reference sequence). The CDR3 sequence is 14 residues long. CDR3 sequence: CASSWGQGEETQYF.

V and J are TRBV7-9 and TRBJ2-5; there is no DNA to check the TCRdb D call of TRBD1. The CDR3 has 16 amino acids. CDR1 SEHNR and CDR2 FQNEAQ come from the germline V gene (reference sequence). CDR3 loop: CASSLATGSIGETQYF. The whole variable domain, filled in from reference TRBV7-9 and TRBJ2-5, reads DTGVSQNPRHKITKRGQNVTFRCDPISEHNRLYWYRQTLGQGPEFLTYFQNEAQLEKSRLLSDRFSAERPKGSFSTLEIQRTEQGDSAMYLCASSLATGSIGETQYFGPGTRLLVL.

The chain uses TRBV20-1 and TRBJ2-1; TCRdb selects TRBD2, and the lack of DNA leaves this call unchecked. The CDR3 is made up of 14 amino acids. Germline CDR1 DFQATT, CDR2 SNEGSKA (reference sequence). CDR3 loop: CSARKAGGPREQFF.

This sequence joins TRBV20-1 and TRBJ2-3; the D call of TRBD2 rests on TCRdb alone, since no DNA is present to check it. Germline CDR1 is DFQATT and CDR2 is SNEGSKA (reference sequence). CDR3 size: 15 residues. CDR3: CSARGTSGGPNTQYF.